This TCR beta chain was sequenced during a study of T cell changes during pregnancy in multiple sclerosis. Per the germline V gene, CDR1 is MNHEY and CDR2 is SMNVEV (reference sequence). The V and J ends lost 2 bases and 4 bases, in that order; junction bases with no gene match: 3. This CDR3 spans 15 amino acids. Only in-frame clones appear in the TCRdb table, and some are missing; sequencing was by immunoSEQ multiplex PCR. The sample yields tens of thousands of clones, over 75% seen once. The chain combines TRBV27 with TRBJ2-2, with 8 bases that match TRBD1. The input for sequencing was CD8+ T cells from peripheral blood mononuclear cells, taken before pregnancy. The origin of this receptor is a female donor with multiple sclerosis, enrolled in a pregnancy study. The DNA of the CDR3 is TGTGCCAGCAGTTTAGGGCAGGGGGCCACCGGGGAGCTGTTTTTT. As protein: CASSLGQGATGELFF.